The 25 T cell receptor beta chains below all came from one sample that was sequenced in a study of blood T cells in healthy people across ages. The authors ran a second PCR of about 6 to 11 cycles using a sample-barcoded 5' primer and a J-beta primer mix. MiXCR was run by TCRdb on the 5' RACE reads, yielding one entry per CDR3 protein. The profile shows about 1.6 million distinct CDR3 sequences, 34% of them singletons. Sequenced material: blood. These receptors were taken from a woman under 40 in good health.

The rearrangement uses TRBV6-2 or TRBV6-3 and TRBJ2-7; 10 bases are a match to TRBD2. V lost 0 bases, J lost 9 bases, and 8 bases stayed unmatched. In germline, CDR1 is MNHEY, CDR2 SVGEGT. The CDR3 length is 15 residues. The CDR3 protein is CASSYSPSGRLGQYF. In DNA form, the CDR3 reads TGTGCCAGCAGTTACTCTCCTAGCGGGAGACTCGGGCAGTACTTC.

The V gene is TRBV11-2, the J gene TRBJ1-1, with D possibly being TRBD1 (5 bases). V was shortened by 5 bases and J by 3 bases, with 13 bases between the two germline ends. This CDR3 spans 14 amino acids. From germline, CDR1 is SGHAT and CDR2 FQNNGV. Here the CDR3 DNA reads TGTGCCAGCAGCCCTCAAACAGGACACACTGAAGCTTTCTTT. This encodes CASSPQTGHTEAFF.

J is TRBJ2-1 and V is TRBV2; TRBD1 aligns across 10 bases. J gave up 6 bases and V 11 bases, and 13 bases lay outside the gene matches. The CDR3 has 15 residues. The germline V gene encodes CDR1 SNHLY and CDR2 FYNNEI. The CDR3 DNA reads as TGTGCCTGCGCGTTGGGTAGGACAGGGGGCAATGAGCAGTTCTTC. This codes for CACALGRTGGNEQFF. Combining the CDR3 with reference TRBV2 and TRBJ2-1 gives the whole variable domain EPEVTQTPSHQVTQMGQEVILRCVPISNHLYFYWYRQILGQKVEFLVSFYNNEISEKSEIFDDQFSVERPDGSNFTLKIRSTKLEDSAMYFCACALGRTGGNEQFFGPGTRLTVL.

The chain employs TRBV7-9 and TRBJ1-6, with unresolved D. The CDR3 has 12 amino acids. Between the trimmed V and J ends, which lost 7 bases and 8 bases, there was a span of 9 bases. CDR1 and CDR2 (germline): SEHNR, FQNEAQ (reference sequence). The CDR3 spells CASKEDHSPLHF. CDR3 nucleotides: TGTGCCAGCAAGGAGGACCATTCACCCCTCCACTTT. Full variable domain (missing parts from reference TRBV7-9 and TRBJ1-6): DTGVSQNPRHKITKRGQNVTFRCDPISEHNRLYWYRQTLGQGPEFLTYFQNEAQLEKSRLLSDRFSAERPKGSFSTLEIQRTEQGDSAMYLCASKEDHSPLHFGNGTRLTVT.

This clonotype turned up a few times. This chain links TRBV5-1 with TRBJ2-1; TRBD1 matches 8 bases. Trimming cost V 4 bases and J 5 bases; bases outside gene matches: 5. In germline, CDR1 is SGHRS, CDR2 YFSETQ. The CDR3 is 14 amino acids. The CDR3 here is CASSPRTGHNEQFF. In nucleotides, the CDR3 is TGCGCCAGCAGCCCTAGGACAGGGCACAATGAGCAGTTCTTC.

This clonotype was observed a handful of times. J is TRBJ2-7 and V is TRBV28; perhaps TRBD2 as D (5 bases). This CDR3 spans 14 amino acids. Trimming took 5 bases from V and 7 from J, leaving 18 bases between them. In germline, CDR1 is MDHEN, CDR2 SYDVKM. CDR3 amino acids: CASSPTPRTREQYF. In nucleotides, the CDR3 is TGTGCCAGCAGTCCCACCCCCCGGACTCGAGAGCAGTACTTC.

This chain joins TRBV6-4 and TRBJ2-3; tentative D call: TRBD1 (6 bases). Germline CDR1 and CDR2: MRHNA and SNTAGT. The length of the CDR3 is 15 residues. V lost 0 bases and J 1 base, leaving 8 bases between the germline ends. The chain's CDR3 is CASSDSPGGTDTQYF. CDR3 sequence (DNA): TGTGCCAGCAGTGACTCCCCAGGGGGCACAGATACGCAGTATTTT.

DNA for the CDR3: TGTGCCAGCAGCCAAACCAGGACAGGGCGAGGCGAAAAACTGTTTTTT. Protein product: CASSQTRTGRGEKLFF. This chain connects TRBV4-2 to TRBJ1-4, with 8 bases identical to TRBD1. The trim removed 2 bases at V and 8 bases at J, leaving 10 bases unmatched. The CDR3 sequence is 16 residues long. CDR1 and CDR2 from the germline V gene are LGHNA and YNFKEQ.

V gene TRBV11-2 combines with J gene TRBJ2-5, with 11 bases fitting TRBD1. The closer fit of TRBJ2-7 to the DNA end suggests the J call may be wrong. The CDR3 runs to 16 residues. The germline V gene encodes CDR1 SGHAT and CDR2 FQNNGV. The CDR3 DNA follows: TGTGCCAGCAGCCAGGGCATTAAGGGACAGGGGGGCGAGCAGTACTTC. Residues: CASSQGIKGQGGEQYF.

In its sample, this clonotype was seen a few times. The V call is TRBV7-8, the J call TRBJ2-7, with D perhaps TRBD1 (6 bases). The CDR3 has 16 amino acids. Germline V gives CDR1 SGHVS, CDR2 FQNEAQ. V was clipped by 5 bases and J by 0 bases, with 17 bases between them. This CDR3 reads CASSGATGVFSYEQYF. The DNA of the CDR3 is TGTGCCAGCAGCGGGGCGACAGGAGTATTCTCCTACGAGCAGTACTTC.

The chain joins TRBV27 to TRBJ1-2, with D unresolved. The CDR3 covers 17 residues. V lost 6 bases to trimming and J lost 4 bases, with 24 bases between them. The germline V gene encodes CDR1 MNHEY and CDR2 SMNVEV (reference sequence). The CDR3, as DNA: TGTGCCAGCAGCCTCAAGCCCCAGACACCAAAAGGCTATGGCTACACCTTC. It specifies CASSLKPQTPKGYGYTF.

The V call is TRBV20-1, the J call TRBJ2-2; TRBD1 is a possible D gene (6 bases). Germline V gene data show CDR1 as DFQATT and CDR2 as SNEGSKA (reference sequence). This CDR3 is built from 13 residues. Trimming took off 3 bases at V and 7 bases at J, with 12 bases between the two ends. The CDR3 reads CSASQGLVGELFF. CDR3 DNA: TGCAGTGCTAGTCAGGGGTTGGTCGGGGAGCTGTTTTTT.

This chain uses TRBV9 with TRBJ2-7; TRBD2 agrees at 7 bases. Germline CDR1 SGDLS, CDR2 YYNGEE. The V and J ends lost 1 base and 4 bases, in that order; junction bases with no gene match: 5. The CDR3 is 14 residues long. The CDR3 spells CASSVSSGTYEQYF. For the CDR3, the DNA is TGTGCCAGCAGCGTATCCAGCGGGACTTACGAGCAGTACTTC. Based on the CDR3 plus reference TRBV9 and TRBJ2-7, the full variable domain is DSGVTQTPKHLITATGQRVTLRCSPRSGDLSVYWYQQSLDQGLQFLIQYYNGEERAKGNILERFSAQQFPDLHSELNLSSLELGDSALYFCASSVSSGTYEQYFGPGTRLTVT.

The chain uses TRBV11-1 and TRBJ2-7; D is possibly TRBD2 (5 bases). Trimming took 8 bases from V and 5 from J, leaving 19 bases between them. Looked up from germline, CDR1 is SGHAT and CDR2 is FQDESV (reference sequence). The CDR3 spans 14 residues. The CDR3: CASSSWESRDEQYF. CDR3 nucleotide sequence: TGTGCCAGCTCCTCATGGGAGTCGAGGGACGAGCAGTACTTC.

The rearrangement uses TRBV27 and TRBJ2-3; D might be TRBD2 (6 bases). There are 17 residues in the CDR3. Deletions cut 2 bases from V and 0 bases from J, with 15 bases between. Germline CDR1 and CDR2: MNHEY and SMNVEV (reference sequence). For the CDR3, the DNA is TGTGCCAGCAGTTTACTATTTTCGGCGGGAAGCACAGATACGCAGTATTTT. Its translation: CASSLLFSAGSTDTQYF.

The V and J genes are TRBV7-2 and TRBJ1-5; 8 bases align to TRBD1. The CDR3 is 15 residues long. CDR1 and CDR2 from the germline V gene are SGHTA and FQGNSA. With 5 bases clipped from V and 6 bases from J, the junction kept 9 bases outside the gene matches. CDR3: CASSLDRGMSQPQHF. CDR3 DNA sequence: TGTGCCAGCAGCCTCGACAGGGGAATGAGTCAGCCCCAGCATTTT.

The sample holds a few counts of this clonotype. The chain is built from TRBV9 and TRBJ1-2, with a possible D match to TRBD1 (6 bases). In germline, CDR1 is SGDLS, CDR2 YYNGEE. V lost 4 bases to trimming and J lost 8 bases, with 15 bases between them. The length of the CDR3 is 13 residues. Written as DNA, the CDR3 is TGTGCCAGCAGCCAACAGGGAAATCAAGGCTACACCTTC. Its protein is CASSQQGNQGYTF.

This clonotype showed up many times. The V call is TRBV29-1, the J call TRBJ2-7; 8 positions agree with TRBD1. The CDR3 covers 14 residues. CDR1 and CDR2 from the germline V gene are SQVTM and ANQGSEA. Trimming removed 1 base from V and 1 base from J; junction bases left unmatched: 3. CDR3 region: CSVEGTGRSYEQYF. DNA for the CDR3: TGCAGCGTTGAAGGGACAGGGAGGTCCTACGAGCAGTACTTC.

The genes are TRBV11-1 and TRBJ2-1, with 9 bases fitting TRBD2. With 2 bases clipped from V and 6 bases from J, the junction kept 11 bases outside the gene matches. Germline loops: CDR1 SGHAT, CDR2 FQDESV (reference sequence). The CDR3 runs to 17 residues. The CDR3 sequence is CASSLKRRLAGSNEQFF. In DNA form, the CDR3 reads TGTGCCAGCAGCTTAAAGAGGCGGCTAGCGGGAAGCAATGAGCAGTTCTTC.

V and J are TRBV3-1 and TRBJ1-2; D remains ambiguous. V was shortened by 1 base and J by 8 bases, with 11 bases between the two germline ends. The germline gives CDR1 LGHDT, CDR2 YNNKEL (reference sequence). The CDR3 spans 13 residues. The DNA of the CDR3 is TGTGCCAGCAGCCAAGTGGGCCCGGAAGGCTACACCTTC. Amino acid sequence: CASSQVGPEGYTF.

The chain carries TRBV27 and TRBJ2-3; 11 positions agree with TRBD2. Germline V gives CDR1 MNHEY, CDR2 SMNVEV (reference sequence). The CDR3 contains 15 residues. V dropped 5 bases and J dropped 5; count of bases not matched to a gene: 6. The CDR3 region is CASSAGTSGGDTQYF. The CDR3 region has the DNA TGTGCCAGCAGTGCCGGGACTAGCGGAGGAGATACGCAGTATTTT.

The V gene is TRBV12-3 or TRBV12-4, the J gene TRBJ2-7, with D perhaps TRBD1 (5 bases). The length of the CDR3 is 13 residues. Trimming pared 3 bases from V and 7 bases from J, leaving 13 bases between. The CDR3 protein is CASSFKGAGEQYF. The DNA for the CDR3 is TGTGCCAGCAGTTTCAAAGGGGCAGGGGAGCAGTACTTC.

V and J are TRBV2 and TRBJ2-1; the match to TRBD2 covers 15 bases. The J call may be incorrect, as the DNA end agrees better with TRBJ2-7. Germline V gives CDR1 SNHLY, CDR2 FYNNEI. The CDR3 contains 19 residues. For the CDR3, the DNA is TGTGCCAGCAGGCTTATAACCGGGACTAGCGGGAGGCTGTACAATGAGCAGTACTTC. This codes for CASRLITGTSGRLYNEQYF.

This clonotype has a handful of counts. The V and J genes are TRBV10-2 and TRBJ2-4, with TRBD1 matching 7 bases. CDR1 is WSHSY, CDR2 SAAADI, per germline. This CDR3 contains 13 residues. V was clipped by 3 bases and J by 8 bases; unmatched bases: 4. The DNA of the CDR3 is TGCGCCAGCAGTGAAGGACAGGTGGACATTCAGTACTTC. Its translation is CASSEGQVDIQYF.

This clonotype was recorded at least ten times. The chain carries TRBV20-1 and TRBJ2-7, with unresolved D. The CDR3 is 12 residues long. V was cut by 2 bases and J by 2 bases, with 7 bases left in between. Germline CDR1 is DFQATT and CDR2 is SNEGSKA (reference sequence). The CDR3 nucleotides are TGCAGTGCTAGAAACGGGCCCTACGAGCAGTACTTC. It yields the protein CSARNGPYEQYF.